This TCR beta chain was captured by sequencing in a study of cytomegalovirus exposure and HLA in healthy donors. Note on this clone: The antigen remains unidentified.

Here immunoSEQ multiplex PCR was the method, and the copy in TCRdb shows in-frame clones only, minus some. The sample records tens of thousands of clones, over 80% being singletons. The CDR3 is made up of 13 amino acids. Deletions cut 1 base from V and 9 bases from J, with 10 bases between. Germline CDR1 and CDR2: SGHDN and FVKESK. Study-wide points: For cytomegalovirus status, the classifier reportedly gave diagnoses with high specificity and sensitivity.

Sequenced input: PBMCs. This chain joins TRBV14 and TRBJ1-3; D not certain. The sequence came from a man aged 30 to 45 in good health and CMV-seronegative. In DNA, the CDR3 is TGTGCCAGCAGCCAAGCGTTGCGAAGCACCATATATTTT. This codes for CASSQALRSTIYF.